This T cell receptor beta chain was sequenced for a study of early T cells in non-severe SARS-CoV-2 infection. Overall study context: Bulk RNA isolated from unsorted whole blood underwent sequencing; chains were not paired.

This clonotype was observed a few times. Its antigen is currently unknown. Regarding the study as a whole: VDJdb matching favored anti-spike CD8 responses, missing private and CD4 specificities.

V dropped 5 bases and J dropped 0 bases, with 11 bases sitting between them. CDR3 length equals 14 residues. The germline V gene has CDR1 MDHEN and CDR2 SYDVKM. Individual cDNA molecules were tagged with unique molecular identifiers. TCRdb itself ran the 5' RACE reads through MiXCR, one entry per CDR3 protein. The table lists 70,000 or so distinct CDR3 sequences, roughly 4.6% of them singletons. The sequence was collected from an adult who was a healthcare worker with PCR-confirmed SARS-CoV-2 infection or an uninfected control (not recorded which). The donor label of this sample is uncertain. This sequence joins TRBV28 and TRBJ2-7; D is perhaps TRBD2 (6 bases). Source: whole blood, taken at baseline. CDR3 region: CASSILANSYEQYF. In DNA form, the CDR3 reads TGTGCCAGCAGTATTCTAGCGAACTCCTACGAGCAGTACTTC.